This T cell receptor (beta chain) was captured in a study of post-analysis software for immune sequencing data (dated by TCRdb to the mid-2010s). With respect to the entire study: Disease courses on record covered relapsing-remitting, secondary progressive and progressive-relapsing multiple sclerosis, though some patients had no subtype annotation. The patient repertoires were compared against approximately twelve previously published healthy control repertoires obtained from donors aged 6 to 25 years. A subset of samples was prepared in parallel using single-end sample barcoding, then pooled and co-amplified after Illumina adapter ligation. Beyond this particular receptor, the publication reports: The control group was slightly older than the multiple sclerosis patient group. Significantly higher frequencies in patients than in controls were found for roughly 5 TRBV segments, including TRBV5-6, TRBV5-1 and TRBV20-1. Significantly lower normalized Chao1 diversity was found in multiple sclerosis patients than in controls, suggesting substantial peripheral T-cell clonal expansion. When samples were clustered directly using the F measure, samples prepared in the same batch co-clustered strongly, which prompted a batch-effect correction.

Worth noting for this clonotype: This receptor's antigen is unknown. Base quality data are lacking; no much larger clone is found one base away.

Library preparation used PCR. Reads for this sample came from an Illumina HiSeq 2500. To reduce PCR and sequencing biases, unique molecular identifiers were built into the TCR beta cDNA libraries. Every 1 to 10 million input T cells yielded approximately 500,000 cDNA molecules, meaning each molecule approximated one T cell. The patient libraries were prepared and sequenced using the same protocol as the earlier healthy control dataset. Samples belonging to the same batch were prepared together, multiplexed and sequenced on a shared HiSeq lane. The authors processed their data as follows. Raw barcoded reads were processed with MIGEC, discarding single-read molecular identifier groups before consensus assembly and CDR3 extraction. VDJtools was used for post-analysis of the clonotype tables, and diversity was normalized by down-sampling every dataset to the size of the smallest sample. In repertoire overlap clustering, CDR3 amino acid sequences, but not nucleotide sequences, were matched to correct batch-related cross-sample contamination. The public reads were run again by TCRdb, first through fastp at Q25 and then through MiXCR, and only productive beta chains were kept. One record per CDR3 amino acid sequence lists the most common genes and DNA. The V and J calls shown here were made by TCRdb, not taken from the authors' results. This sample has roughly 600,000 distinct CDR3 sequences in its table, and about 40% of those were observed once. 1.5% to 2% of the sample is in the top ten clones.

To demonstrate the VDJtools post-analysis software, the study profiled TCR beta repertoires from the peripheral blood of 13 young patients with multiple sclerosis. Multiple sclerosis patients were children and adolescents aged roughly 6 to 17 years. The germline V end is reduced by 5 bases and the J end by 11 bases; junction bases left unmatched: 5. As encoded in the germline V gene, CDR1 is SGHTA while CDR2 is FQGNSA. The CDR3 contains 12 residues, cysteine and phenylalanine counted. Just the 36-base CDR3 DNA is kept, in frame starting at base 1. Sequenced material: blood. This clonotype was obtained from a girl aged 10 to 17 with multiple sclerosis. The V and J segments used are TRBV7-2 and TRBJ2-1, and TRBD2 aligns with 8 junction nucleotides. The DNA is as follows: TGTGCCAGCAGCCTCGGGACTAGGCAGCAGTTCTTC. It codes for CASSLGTRQQFF.